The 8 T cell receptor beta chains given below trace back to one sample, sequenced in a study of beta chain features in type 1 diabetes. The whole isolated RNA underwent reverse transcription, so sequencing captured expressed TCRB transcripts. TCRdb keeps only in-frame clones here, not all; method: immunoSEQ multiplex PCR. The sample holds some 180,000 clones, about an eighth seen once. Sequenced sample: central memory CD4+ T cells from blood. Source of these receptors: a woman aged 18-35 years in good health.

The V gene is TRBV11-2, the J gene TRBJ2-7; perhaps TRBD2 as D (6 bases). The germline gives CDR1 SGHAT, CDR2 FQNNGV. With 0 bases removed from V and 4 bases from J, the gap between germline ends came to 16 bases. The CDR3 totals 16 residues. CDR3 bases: TGTGCCAGCAGCTTAGAAGCCTCCGGGACTCCTTACGAGCAGTACTTC. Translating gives CASSLEASGTPYEQYF. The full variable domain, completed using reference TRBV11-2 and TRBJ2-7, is EAGVAQSPRYKIIEKRQSVAFWCNPISGHATLYWYQQILGQGPKLLIQFQNNGVVDDSQLPKDRFSAERLKGVDSTLKIQPAKLEDSAVYLCASSLEASGTPYEQYFGPGTRLTVT.

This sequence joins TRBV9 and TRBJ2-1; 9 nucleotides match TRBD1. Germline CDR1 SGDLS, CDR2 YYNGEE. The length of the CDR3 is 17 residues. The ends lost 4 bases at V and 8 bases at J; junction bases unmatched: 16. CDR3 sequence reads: CASSLGISGTGRDEQFF. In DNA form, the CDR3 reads TGTGCCAGCAGCCTGGGAATCTCCGGGACAGGGCGGGATGAGCAGTTCTTC.

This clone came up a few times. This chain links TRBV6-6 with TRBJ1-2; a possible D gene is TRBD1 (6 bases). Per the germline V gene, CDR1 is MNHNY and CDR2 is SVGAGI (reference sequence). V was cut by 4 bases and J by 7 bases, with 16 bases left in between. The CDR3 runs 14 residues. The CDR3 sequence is CASSSRSTGSGYTF. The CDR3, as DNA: TGTGCCAGCAGTTCCCGGTCAACAGGGAGTGGCTACACCTTC.

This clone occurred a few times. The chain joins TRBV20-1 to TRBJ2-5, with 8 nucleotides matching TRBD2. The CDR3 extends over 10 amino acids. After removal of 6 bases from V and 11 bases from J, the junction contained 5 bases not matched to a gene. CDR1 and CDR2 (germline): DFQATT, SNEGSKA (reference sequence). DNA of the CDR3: TGCAGTGCCCTCGCGGGAGGACAGTACTTC. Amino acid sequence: CSALAGGQYF.

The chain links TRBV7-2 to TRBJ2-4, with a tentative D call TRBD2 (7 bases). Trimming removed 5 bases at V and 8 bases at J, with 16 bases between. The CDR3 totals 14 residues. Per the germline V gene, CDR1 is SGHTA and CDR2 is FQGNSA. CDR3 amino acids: CASSRGTGGDIQYF. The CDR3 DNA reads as TGTGCCAGCAGCAGAGGGACGGGGGGCGACATTCAGTACTTC.

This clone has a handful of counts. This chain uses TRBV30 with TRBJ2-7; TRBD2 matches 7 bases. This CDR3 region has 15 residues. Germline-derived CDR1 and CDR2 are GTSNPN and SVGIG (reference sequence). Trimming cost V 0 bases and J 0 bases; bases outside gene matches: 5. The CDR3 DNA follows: TGTGCCTGGAGTGTAGAGCGGGGCCCCTCCTACGAGCAGTACTTC. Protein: CAWSVERGPSYEQYF.

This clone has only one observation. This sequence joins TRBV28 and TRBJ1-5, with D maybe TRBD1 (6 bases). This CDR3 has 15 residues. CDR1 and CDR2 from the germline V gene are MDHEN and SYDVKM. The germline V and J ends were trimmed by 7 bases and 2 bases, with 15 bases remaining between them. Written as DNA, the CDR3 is TGTGCCAGCAATGATCCGGGACACCGCAATCAGCCCCAGCATTTT. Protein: CASNDPGHRNQPQHF.

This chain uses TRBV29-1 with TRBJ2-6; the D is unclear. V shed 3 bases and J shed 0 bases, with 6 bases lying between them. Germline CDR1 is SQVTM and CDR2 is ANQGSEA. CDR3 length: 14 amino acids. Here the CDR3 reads CSVDTVSGANVLTF. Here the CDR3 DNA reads TGCAGCGTTGACACGGTCTCTGGGGCCAACGTCCTGACTTTC.